This note documents a single T cell receptor beta chain sequence. Its antigen is unknown. This sample was taken from a study of chemoradiotherapy in HPV16-positive cancers. Overall study results and limits: Only two HPV16-positive patients supplied the functional HPV-specificity definition. Candidate HPV-specific clones and E7-related TCR motifs grew in tumor during treatment.

This CDR3 has 13 residues. CDR1 and CDR2 (germline): KGHSH, LQKENI. V lost 5 bases, J lost 4 bases, and 12 bases lay in between. Produced via immunoSEQ multiplex PCR; TCRdb's table is partial and in-frame only. The sample lists about 7,000 clones, approximately 88% occurring once. The origin of this receptor is a human donor with HPV-associated anogenital cancer. The gene calls are TRBV18 and TRBJ2-7, with a possible D match to TRBD1 (5 bases). Source: tumor tissue, taken from a patient who underwent chemoradiotherapy. The CDR3 loop is CASSGAQAYEQYF. The CDR3 bases are TGTGCCAGCTCAGGGGCGCAGGCTTACGAGCAGTACTTC.